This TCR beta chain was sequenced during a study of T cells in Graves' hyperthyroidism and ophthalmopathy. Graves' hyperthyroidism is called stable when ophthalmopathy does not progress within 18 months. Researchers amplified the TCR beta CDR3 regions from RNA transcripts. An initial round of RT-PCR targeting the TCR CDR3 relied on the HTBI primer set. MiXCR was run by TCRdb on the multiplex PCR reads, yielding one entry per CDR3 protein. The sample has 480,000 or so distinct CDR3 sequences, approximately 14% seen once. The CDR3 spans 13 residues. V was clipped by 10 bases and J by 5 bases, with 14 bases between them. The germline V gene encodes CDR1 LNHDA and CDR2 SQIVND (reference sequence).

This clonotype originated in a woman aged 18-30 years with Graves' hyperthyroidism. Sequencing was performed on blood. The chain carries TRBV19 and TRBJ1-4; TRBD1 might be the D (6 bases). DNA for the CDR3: TGTGCCACCCTCGGGACAAACAATGAAAAACTGTTTTTT. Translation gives CATLGTNNEKLFF.